This entry is about one TCR beta chain. TCRdb's copy holds only in-frame clones and misses some; the assay was immunoSEQ multiplex PCR. The sample contains 140,000 to 150,000 clones, approximately 90% of which appear only once. This sample was included in a study of T cell responses to AZD1222 COVID-19 vaccine. This TCR came from an adult in good health. The source was peripheral blood, collected on day 0 of AZD1222 vaccination.

CDR3 sequence reads: CASSRGVTDTQYF. The CDR3 DNA follows: TGTGCCAGCAGTCGGGGAGTTACAGATACGCAGTATTTT. The V gene is TRBV12-3 or TRBV12-4, the J gene TRBJ2-3, with D maybe TRBD2 (5 bases). The CDR3 runs to 13 residues. V lost 5 bases and J 3 bases, leaving 9 bases between the germline ends.